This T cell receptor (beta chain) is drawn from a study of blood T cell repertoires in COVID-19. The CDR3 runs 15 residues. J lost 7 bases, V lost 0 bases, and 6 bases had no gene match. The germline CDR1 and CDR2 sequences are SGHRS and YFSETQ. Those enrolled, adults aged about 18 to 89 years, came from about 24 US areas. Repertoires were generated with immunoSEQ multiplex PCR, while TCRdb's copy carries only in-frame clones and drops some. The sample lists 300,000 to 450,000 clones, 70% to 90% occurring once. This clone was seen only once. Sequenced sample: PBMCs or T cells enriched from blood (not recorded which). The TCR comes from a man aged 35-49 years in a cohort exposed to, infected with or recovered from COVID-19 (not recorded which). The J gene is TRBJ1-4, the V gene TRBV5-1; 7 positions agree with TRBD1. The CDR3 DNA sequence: TGCGCCAGCAGCTTGGGGGACAGAGACTTTGAAAAACTGTTTTTT. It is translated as CASSLGDRDFEKLFF.